This entry lists 16 T cell receptor beta chains sequenced from one sample in a study of blood T cell repertoires in COVID-19. Libraries were prepared by immunoSEQ multiplex PCR; TCRdb keeps only in-frame clonotypes and omits some of them. In the table there are hundreds of thousands of clones, about 90% of which are singletons. Sequencing was done on a sample of PBMCs or T cells enriched from blood (not recorded which). The receptor set was obtained from a woman aged 30 to 39 who had recovered from COVID-19.

The CDR3 DNA is TGTGCCAGCTCACCGAGACAGGAAGGATACTACGAGCAGTACTTC. It specifies CASSPRQEGYYEQYF. V and J are TRBV18 and TRBJ2-7; D might be TRBD1 (6 bases). The germline V and J ends were trimmed by 3 bases and 3 bases, with 15 bases remaining between them. CDR3 length: 15 amino acids. Germline CDR1 and CDR2: KGHSH and LQKENI.

The V call is TRBV9, the J call TRBJ2-3; the match to TRBD2 covers 10 bases. V was pared by 4 bases and J by 2 bases, with 7 bases of the junction left unmatched. Germline values: CDR1 SGDLS, CDR2 YYNGEE. The CDR3 spans 16 residues. CDR3 sequence: CASSSRTSGNTDTQYF. The CDR3 DNA is TGTGCCAGCAGCTCCCGGACTAGCGGCAACACAGATACGCAGTATTTT.

CDR3 region: CASSSPHLAGTETQYF. The CDR3 coding sequence is TGTGCCAGCAGTTCCCCCCACCTAGCGGGAACGGAGACCCAGTACTTC. This chain links TRBV6-5 with TRBJ2-5; TRBD2 agrees at 9 bases. J was trimmed by 5 bases and V by 4 bases; bases with no gene match: 11. In germline, CDR1 is MNHEY, CDR2 SVGAGI. The length of the CDR3 is 16 residues.

J is TRBJ1-4 and V is TRBV30, with a possible D match to TRBD1 (6 bases). The CDR3 extends over 15 amino acids. Per the germline V gene, CDR1 is GTSNPN and CDR2 is SVGIG (reference sequence). The V end was cut by 0 bases, the J end by 7 bases, with 15 bases between. The CDR3 spells CAWSVPRGAGEKLFF. The CDR3 coding sequence is TGTGCCTGGAGTGTCCCTCGGGGGGCTGGTGAAAAACTGTTTTTT.

V gene TRBV7-9 combines with J gene TRBJ1-2; 9 nucleotides align to TRBD1. J gave up 5 bases and V 5 bases, and 3 bases lay outside the gene matches. The CDR3 length is 13 residues. Germline V lookup: CDR1 SEHNR, CDR2 FQNEAQ (reference sequence). The CDR3 DNA reads TGTGCCAGCAGCGACGGGACAGGGTATGGCTACACCTTC. Translating it yields CASSDGTGYGYTF.

The V and J genes are TRBV5-1 and TRBJ2-5, with 8 bases matching TRBD2. Germline V gene lookup returns CDR1 SGHRS and CDR2 YFSETQ. V lost 0 bases, J lost 5 bases, and 6 bases stayed unmatched. The CDR3 spans 15 residues. CDR3 protein: CASSLVGRAHETQYF. CDR3 DNA: TGCGCCAGCAGCTTGGTCGGGAGGGCCCATGAGACCCAGTACTTC.

The chain couples TRBV4-1 to TRBJ1-1, with D unresolved. CDR1 and CDR2 from the germline V gene are MGHRA and YSYEKL. The CDR3 spans 15 residues. Trimming removed 2 bases from V and 2 bases from J, with 12 bases in between. CDR3 bases: TGCGCCAGCAGCCAATGGGCCATTTTCAACACTGAAGCTTTCTTT. It is translated as CASSQWAIFNTEAFF.

The rearrangement joins TRBV12-5 to TRBJ2-1; tentatively, D is TRBD1 (5 bases). The CDR3 is made up of 16 amino acids. V lost 7 bases to trimming and J lost 5 bases, with 21 bases between them. Germline V CDR1 and CDR2: LGHNT, FRNRAP. Here the CDR3 reads CASAPPPPGPHNEQFF. CDR3 coding DNA: TGTGCTAGTGCCCCTCCCCCCCCAGGGCCCCACAATGAGCAGTTCTTC.

The chain joins TRBV4-1 to TRBJ2-7, with TRBD1 matching 7 bases. The CDR3 has 16 residues. V was pared by 0 bases and J by 3 bases, with 8 bases of the junction left unmatched. Germline V lookup: CDR1 MGHRA, CDR2 YSYEKL. This CDR3 is CASSQEKRQGVYEQYF. CDR3 nucleotides: TGCGCCAGCAGCCAAGAAAAGCGGCAGGGGGTCTACGAGCAGTACTTC.

The chain links TRBV27 to TRBJ1-1; 9 positions match TRBD1. There are 16 residues in the CDR3. After removal of 4 bases from V and 0 bases from J, the junction contained 6 bases not matched to a gene. Germline CDR1 and CDR2: MNHEY and SMNVEV (reference sequence). The CDR3 nucleotides are TGTGCCAGCAGTTCGGGACAGGGTCAGATGAACACTGAAGCTTTCTTT. Protein product: CASSSGQGQMNTEAFF.

The chain is built from TRBV28 and TRBJ2-6; the match to TRBD2 covers 7 bases. Unmatched junction bases numbered 4, after V lost 8 bases and J lost 0 bases. Germline V CDR1 and CDR2: MDHEN, SYDVKM. The CDR3 runs to 15 residues. The CDR3 protein is CASARGVSGANVLTF. The CDR3 region has the DNA TGTGCCAGCGCCCGGGGGGTCTCTGGGGCCAACGTCCTGACTTTC.

This chain joins TRBV27 and TRBJ1-4; TRBD1 matches at 8 bases. The CDR3 covers 16 residues. J gave up 2 bases and V 3 bases, and 5 bases lay outside the gene matches. CDR1 and CDR2 from the germline V gene are MNHEY and SMNVEV (reference sequence). CDR3 bases: TGTGCCAGCAGTTTGGAGTACAGGGGGACTAATGAAAAACTGTTTTTT. Amino acids: CASSLEYRGTNEKLFF. The full variable domain, completed using reference TRBV27 and TRBJ1-4, is EAQVTQNPRYLITVTGKKLTVTCSQNMNHEYMSWYRQDPGLGLRQIYYSMNVEVTDKGDVPEGYKVSRKEKRNFPLILESPSPNQTSLYFCASSLEYRGTNEKLFFGSGTQLSVL.

The chain recombines TRBV11-2 with TRBJ2-5; 9 bases match TRBD1. This CDR3 has 18 amino acids. Germline assignment: CDR1 SGHAT and CDR2 FQNNGV. V was pared by 2 bases and J by 5 bases, with 15 bases of the junction left unmatched. This CDR3 is CASSLLLVRDRAWETQYF. The DNA of the CDR3 is TGTGCCAGCAGCTTACTGCTCGTTAGGGACAGGGCTTGGGAGACCCAGTACTTC.

This chain uses TRBV3-1 (or the pseudogene TRBV3-2) with TRBJ2-7, with TRBD1 identical over 7 bases. The trim removed 4 bases at V and 6 bases at J, leaving 12 bases unmatched. The length of the CDR3 is 15 residues. Germline values: CDR1 LGHDT, CDR2 YNNKEL (reference sequence). CDR3 nucleotide sequence: TGTGCCAGCAGCCCTCGGGACAGCGGCCCGGGCGAGCAGTACTTC. It is translated as CASSPRDSGPGEQYF.

The genes are TRBV27 and TRBJ1-1, with TRBD1 matching 8 bases. The CDR3 contains 17 residues. V shed 3 bases and J 1 base; nucleotides not matched to a gene: 10. The V gene's germline CDR1 is MNHEY and CDR2 SMNVEV (reference sequence). The CDR3 nucleotides read TGTGCCAGCAGTTTGCTGTGGCAGGGGGCGCGGAACACTGAAGCTTTCTTT. Protein sequence: CASSLLWQGARNTEAFF.

The rearrangement links TRBV6-4 to TRBJ2-6, with D unclear. The V gene lost 4 bases and the J gene lost 0 bases, with 7 bases spanning the gap. This CDR3 contains 15 residues. CDR1 is MRHNA and CDR2 is SNTAGT in the germline V gene. CDR3 loop: CASSAVSSGANVLTF. CDR3 nucleotides: TGTGCCAGCAGTGCCGTTAGCTCTGGGGCCAACGTCCTGACTTTC.